Listed here are 10 T cell receptor beta chains from one sample, sequenced in a study of T cell responses to AZD1222 COVID-19 vaccine. Here immunoSEQ multiplex PCR was the method, and the copy in TCRdb shows in-frame clones only, minus some. The sample holds more than 65,000 clones, roughly nine tenths seen once. The input for sequencing was peripheral blood, taken on day 0 of AZD1222 vaccination. These receptors came from an adult in good health.

The chain links TRBV5-1 to TRBJ2-1; 14 bases line up with TRBD2. The length of the CDR3 is 15 residues. Per the germline V gene, CDR1 is SGHRS and CDR2 is YFSETQ. The V gene end was trimmed by 4 bases and the J gene end by 9 bases; junction bases not matched to a gene: 6. CDR3 in DNA: TGCGCCAGCAGCGGCGGACTAGCGGGGGGTAGTGAGCAGTTCTTC. This gives the protein CASSGGLAGGSEQFF.

This clone was observed a handful of times. The V gene is TRBV19, the J gene TRBJ1-5, with a possible D match to TRBD1 (5 bases). V was cut by 4 bases and J by 6 bases, with 16 bases left in between. CDR3 length: 15 residues. Germline V gives CDR1 LNHDA, CDR2 SQIVND (reference sequence). The CDR3, as DNA: TGTGCCAGTAGTACGGGGCCAGGGAAGGGTCAGCCCCAGCATTTT. Translation gives CASSTGPGKGQPQHF.

This clone showed up just once. This chain connects TRBV5-1 to TRBJ2-3; D not resolved. The CDR3 has 14 amino acids. Trimming left V 3 bases short and J 8 bases short, with 16 bases between. The germline V gene encodes CDR1 SGHRS and CDR2 YFSETQ. The DNA of the CDR3 is TGCGCCAGCAGCTCCCCCACGGCCCTAGGTACGCAGTATTTT. Translated, it gives CASSSPTALGTQYF.

The chain links TRBV5-1 to TRBJ2-7, with a weak D call TRBD1 (6 bases). Trimming took off 5 bases at V and 3 bases at J, with 12 bases between the two ends. CDR3 size: 13 residues. Germline CDR1 is SGHRS and CDR2 is YFSETQ. CDR3 bases: TGCGCCAGCAGTTTGAAACAGGGCTACGAGCAGTACTTC. Its translation: CASSLKQGYEQYF.

V usage is TRBV28 and J usage is TRBJ1-6; D is undetermined. The germline CDR1 and CDR2 sequences are MDHEN and SYDVKM. V dropped 3 bases and J dropped 7 bases, with 13 bases sitting between them. CDR3 length equals 15 residues. As DNA, the CDR3 is TGTGCCAGCAGTTTGTACGGGGTCCTAAATTCACCCCTCCACTTT. Encoded protein: CASSLYGVLNSPLHF.

V gene TRBV9 combines with J gene TRBJ2-7; tentatively, D is TRBD1 (5 bases). Trimming removed 3 bases from V and 3 bases from J, with 7 bases in between. CDR1 is SGDLS, CDR2 YYNGEE, per germline. The CDR3 totals 12 residues. CDR3 sequence: CASSGQGYEQYF. The CDR3 coding sequence is TGTGCCAGCAGCGGCCAGGGCTACGAGCAGTACTTC.

The chain couples TRBV29-1 to TRBJ1-1; 7 bases match TRBD1. CDR3 length equals 12 residues. The ends lost 6 bases at V and 5 bases at J; junction bases unmatched: 6. In germline, CDR1 is SQVTM, CDR2 ANQGSEA. CDR3 in DNA: TGCAGCGTGAGACAGGGTAAAACTGAAGCTTTCTTT. Translated: CSVRQGKTEAFF.

This clone was observed a handful of times. This chain connects TRBV7-2 to TRBJ1-5; 7 nucleotides align to TRBD1. Trimming at V came to 4 bases and at J to 4 bases, leaving 7 bases not matched to a gene. CDR1 and CDR2 (germline): SGHTA, FQGNSA. The CDR3 is 15 amino acids. DNA for the CDR3: TGTGCCAGCAGCTCTTGGGACAGCCAAAATCAGCCCCAGCATTTT. Protein product: CASSSWDSQNQPQHF.

The CDR3 loop is CASSPVGGNTEAFF. Here the CDR3 DNA reads TGTGCCAGCAGTCCGGTAGGGGGGAACACTGAAGCTTTCTTT. The chain links TRBV7-2 to TRBJ1-1, with D perhaps matching TRBD1 (6 bases). Germline V gene sequence: CDR1 SGHTA, CDR2 FQGNSA. CDR3 length equals 14 residues. Trimming cost V 6 bases and J 1 base, with 12 bases left between them.

The chain is built from TRBV19 and TRBJ2-1; weak D call: TRBD2 (6 bases). Germline V gives CDR1 LNHDA, CDR2 SQIVND (reference sequence). The V end lost 0 bases, the J end lost 6 bases, and 9 bases lay between the germline ends. The CDR3 loop spans 14 amino acids. Written as DNA, the CDR3 is TGTGCCAGTAGTATAGATAGGCGGGGCAATGAGCAGTTCTTC. Translated: CASSIDRRGNEQFF.